The present TCR beta chain was sequenced within a study of T cells after yellow fever vaccination. Study-wide context: For low cell numbers, libraries were made with SMART-Seq v4 Ultra Low Input.

This clonotype was observed a handful of times. 5'RACE template switching produced TCR cDNA carrying a universal primer site and UMIs. TCRdb reprocessed the 5' RACE reads via MiXCR and lists one record per CDR3 protein. Here the sample spans 300,000 to 400,000 distinct CDR3 sequences, about 12% being singletons. Sample: CD4+ T cells sorted from PBMCs, taken 15 days after the yellow fever booster vaccination. This clonotype was sampled from a man aged 18 to 30 who received the YFV17D yellow fever vaccine.

This CDR3 is CASSSKALAGTNEQFF. The CDR3 region has the DNA TGTGCCAGCAGCTCGAAGGCACTAGCGGGGACTAATGAGCAGTTCTTC. The V and J genes are TRBV7-3 and TRBJ2-1; 10 nucleotides match TRBD2. Losses at the gene ends were 4 bases for V and 7 bases for J; bases not matched to a gene: 10. Germline V gives CDR1 SGHTA, CDR2 FQGTGA. The CDR3 consists of 16 residues.